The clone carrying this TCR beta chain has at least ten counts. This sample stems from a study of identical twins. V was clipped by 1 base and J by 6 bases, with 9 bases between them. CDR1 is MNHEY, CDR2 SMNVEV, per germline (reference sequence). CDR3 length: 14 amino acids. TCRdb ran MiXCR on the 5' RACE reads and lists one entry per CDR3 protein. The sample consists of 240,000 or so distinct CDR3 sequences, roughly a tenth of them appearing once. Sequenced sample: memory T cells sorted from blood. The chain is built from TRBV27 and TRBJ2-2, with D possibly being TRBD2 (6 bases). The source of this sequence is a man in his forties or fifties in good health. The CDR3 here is CASSLLSGAGELFF. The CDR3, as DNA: TGTGCCAGCAGTTTATTGTCGGGAGCCGGGGAGCTGTTTTTT.